Listed below are T cell receptor beta chains from one sample, sequenced in a study of early T cells in non-severe SARS-CoV-2 infection. TCRdb reprocessed the 5' RACE reads with MiXCR, giving one entry per CDR3 protein. The sample includes roughly 80,000 distinct CDR3 sequences, 10% to 12% seen only once; the top ten take around 11%. This sample comprised whole blood, obtained at baseline. All receptors derive from an adult who was a healthcare worker with PCR-confirmed SARS-CoV-2 infection or an uninfected control (not recorded which). Both conserved end residues are part of each CDR3.

V gene	J gene	CDR3 length	CDR3 protein
TRBV29-1	TRBJ2-2	14	CSVVDTIFTGELFF
TRBV5-1	TRBJ2-6	16	CASGLGGDPGANVLTF
TRBV25-1	TRBJ1-4	15	CASSYTGATNEKLFF
TRBV25-1	TRBJ1-2	14	CASSDGLGLFGYTF
TRBV6-5	TRBJ1-1	12	CASSYGGTEAFF
TRBV7-2	TRBJ2-1	14	CASRLRDRYNEQFF
TRBV3-1	TRBJ2-5	15	CASSSFGGLIETQYF
TRBV7-3	TRBJ2-6	14	CASSPSSGANVLTF
TRBV20-1	TRBJ2-3	14	CSVRTSGNTDTQYF
TRBV6-1	TRBJ2-3	16	CASSEVAGRAPDTQYF
TRBV28	TRBJ1-2	15	CASSLVAGTNYGYTF
TRBV18	TRBJ2-3	14	CASSTARGTDTQYF
TRBV5-1	TRBJ1-2	15	CASSLAERGGSGYTF
TRBV10-3	TRBJ1-6	15	CAISEILGSNSPLHF
TRBV2	TRBJ2-3	14	CASSPPAGTDTQYF
TRBV9	TRBJ1-1	15	CASSVEADRNTEAFF
TRBV12-5	TRBJ2-3	15	CASGLSGSYTDTQYF
TRBV10-3	TRBJ2-7	13	CAINPGQDNEQYF
TRBV3-1	TRBJ1-2	14	CASSRTGQVYGYTF
TRBV7-2	TRBJ1-2	13	CASSLGGRYGYTF
TRBV12-3/TRBV12-4	TRBJ1-4	15	CASSSVDSYNEKLFF
TRBV11-2	TRBJ1-1	16	CASSPSAVYTNTEAFF
TRBV27	TRBJ2-3	14	CASSLSYSTDTQYF
TRBV18	TRBJ2-2	15	CASSPGTGNTGELFF
TRBV12-3/TRBV12-4	TRBJ2-7	13	CASNEGQHGEQYF
TRBV7-2	TRBJ2-7	15	CASSLTQGNYYEQYF
TRBV5-5	TRBJ1-1	12	CASGQGYTEAFF
TRBV28	TRBJ2-5	15	CASSPQTQGQETQYF
TRBV18	TRBJ2-3	16	CASSPGTETFTDTQYF
TRBV7-2	TRBJ1-2	15	CASSLGSGYDYGYTF
TRBV28	TRBJ1-1	12	CASSWQNTEAFF
TRBV19	TRBJ2-1	19	CASSIESLAGVQGYNEQFF
TRBV15	TRBJ1-3	16	CATSRDARISGNTIYF
TRBV11-2	TRBJ2-6	16	CASSPPDSSGANVLTF
TRBV10-3	TRBJ2-7	15	CAISAGTSGAYEQYF
TRBV5-1	TRBJ2-3	17	CASSPRAGTSGTDTQYF
TRBV18	TRBJ1-4	14	CASSAMGPNEKLFF
TRBV11-2	TRBJ2-5	15	CASSLDGGGPKPQYF
TRBV11-2	TRBJ1-1	14	CASSLALMNTEAFF
TRBV18	TRBJ1-1	17	CASSPLRPGGFNTEAFF
TRBV3-1	TRBJ1-2	13	CASSRDRYYGYTF
TRBV27	TRBJ2-7	11	CASSLPGEQYF
TRBV12-3/TRBV12-4	TRBJ1-6	18	CASSFPPPALGYVSPLHF
TRBV30	TRBJ2-6	14	CAWSRGLGANVLTF
TRBV14	TRBJ2-7	14	CASSKRDGVYEQYF
TRBV12-3/TRBV12-4	TRBJ2-7	13	CASSLRGPYEQYF
TRBV10-3	TRBJ1-2	15	CAISDHLQPAHGYTF
TRBV20-1	TRBJ1-1	15	CSASPPGQGSTEAFF